The present TCR beta chain was sequenced within a study of T-cell memory formation after mild COVID-19. A single record per CDR3 protein comes from TCRdb applying MiXCR to the 5' RACE reads. The data show about 400,000 distinct CDR3 sequences, around 24% seen once. This CDR3 is built from 15 residues. V lost 7 bases and J lost 4, with 18 bases in between. The sequenced sample was PBMCs or a T cell subset sorted from them (not recorded which). The TCR was taken from an adult woman who had mild COVID-19 (a few samples of this study predate the infection). Cell type and time point are not known. V and J are TRBV12-3 or TRBV12-4 and TRBJ2-3, with a possible D match to TRBD2 (7 bases). CDR3 protein: CASTLRGGGPDTQYF. CDR3 DNA: TGTGCCAGCACCCTCCGAGGGGGGGGCCCAGATACGCAGTATTTT.